This T cell receptor beta chain is drawn from a study of blood T cell repertoires in COVID-19. Clones were read by immunoSEQ multiplex PCR, and TCRdb kept only the in-frame ones, dropping some. The sample yields about 140,000 clones, roughly 80% seen once. The material sequenced was peripheral blood. The TCR originated in a woman between 45 and 65 years old with active or convalescent COVID-19.

CDR3 in amino acids: CASSFEEGETQYF. The CDR3 bases are TGTGCCAGCAGCTTTGAGGAGGGAGAGACCCAGTACTTC. The rearrangement joins TRBV11-3 to TRBJ2-5; a weak D match, TRBD2 (6 bases). V lost 3 bases, J lost 4 bases, and 9 bases lay in between. CDR1 is SGHNT, CDR2 YENEEA, per germline. The CDR3 extends over 13 amino acids.